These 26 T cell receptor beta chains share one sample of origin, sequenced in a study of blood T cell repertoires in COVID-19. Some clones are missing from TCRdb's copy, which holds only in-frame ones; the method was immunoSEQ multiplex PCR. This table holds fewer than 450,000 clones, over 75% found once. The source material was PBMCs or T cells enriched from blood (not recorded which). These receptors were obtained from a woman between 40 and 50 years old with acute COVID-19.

CDR3 in amino acids: CASSLGTGGTGNTIYF. CDR3 in DNA: TGTGCCAGCAGCTTGGGGACAGGGGGGACTGGAAACACCATATATTTT. The rearrangement joins TRBV5-4 to TRBJ1-3; 10 bases match TRBD1. With 0 bases clipped from V and 2 bases from J, the junction kept 2 bases outside the gene matches. The germline V gene has CDR1 SGHNT and CDR2 YYREEE (reference sequence). The CDR3 consists of 16 residues.

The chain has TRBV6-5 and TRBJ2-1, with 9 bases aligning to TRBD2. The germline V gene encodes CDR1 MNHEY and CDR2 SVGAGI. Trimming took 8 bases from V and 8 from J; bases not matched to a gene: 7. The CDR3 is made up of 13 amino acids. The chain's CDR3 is CASRRGGADEQFF. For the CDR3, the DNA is TGTGCCAGCCGGCGCGGGGGGGCCGATGAGCAGTTCTTC.

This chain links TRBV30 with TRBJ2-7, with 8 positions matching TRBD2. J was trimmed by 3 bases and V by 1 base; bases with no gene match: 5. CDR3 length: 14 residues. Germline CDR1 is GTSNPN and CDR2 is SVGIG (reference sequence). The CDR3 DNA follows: TGTGCCTGGAGTGGTGGTACTAGCGGCTACGAGCAGTACTTC. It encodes CAWSGGTSGYEQYF.

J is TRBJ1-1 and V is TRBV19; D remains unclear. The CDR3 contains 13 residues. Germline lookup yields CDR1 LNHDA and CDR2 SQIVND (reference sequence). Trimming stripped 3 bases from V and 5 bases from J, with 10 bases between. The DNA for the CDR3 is TGTGCCAGTAGTATTCAGGTACAGACTGAAGCTTTCTTT. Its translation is CASSIQVQTEAFF.

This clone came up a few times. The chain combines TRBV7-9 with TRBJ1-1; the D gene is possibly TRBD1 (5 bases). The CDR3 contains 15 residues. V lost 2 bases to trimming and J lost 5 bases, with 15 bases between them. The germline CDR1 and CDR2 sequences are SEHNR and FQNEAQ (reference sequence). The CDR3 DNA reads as TGTGCCAGCAGCTTAAACCAGGGCGCAGTTACTGAAGCTTTCTTT. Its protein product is CASSLNQGAVTEAFF. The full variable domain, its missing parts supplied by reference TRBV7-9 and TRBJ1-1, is DTGVSQNPRHKITKRGQNVTFRCDPISEHNRLYWYRQTLGQGPEFLTYFQNEAQLEKSRLLSDRFSAERPKGSFSTLEIQRTEQGDSAMYLCASSLNQGAVTEAFFGQGTRLTVV.

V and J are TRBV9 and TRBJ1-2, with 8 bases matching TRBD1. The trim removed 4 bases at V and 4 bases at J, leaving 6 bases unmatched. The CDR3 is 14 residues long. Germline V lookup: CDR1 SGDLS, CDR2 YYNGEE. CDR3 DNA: TGTGCCAGCAGCCTTGGACAGGGAATCTATGGCTACACCTTC. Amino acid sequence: CASSLGQGIYGYTF.

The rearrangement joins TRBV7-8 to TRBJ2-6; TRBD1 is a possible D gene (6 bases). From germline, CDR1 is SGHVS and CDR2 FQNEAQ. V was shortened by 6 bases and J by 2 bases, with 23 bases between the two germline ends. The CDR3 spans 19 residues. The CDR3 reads CASSSTRGTLFAGANVLTF. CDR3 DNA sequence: TGTGCCAGCAGTTCTACCAGGGGAACCCTTTTCGCTGGGGCCAACGTCCTGACTTTC.

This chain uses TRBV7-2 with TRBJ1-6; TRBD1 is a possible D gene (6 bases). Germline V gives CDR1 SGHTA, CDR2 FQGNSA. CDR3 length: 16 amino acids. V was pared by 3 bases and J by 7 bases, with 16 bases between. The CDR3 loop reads CASSFPGHLRNSPLHF. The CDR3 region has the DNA TGTGCCAGCAGCTTTCCGGGACACCTTAGGAATTCACCCCTCCACTTT.

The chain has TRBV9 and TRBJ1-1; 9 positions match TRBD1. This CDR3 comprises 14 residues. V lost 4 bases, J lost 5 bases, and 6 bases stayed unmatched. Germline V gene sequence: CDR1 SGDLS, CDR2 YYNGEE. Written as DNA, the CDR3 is TGTGCCAGCAGCCCACGTGACAGGGGGACTGAAGCTTTCTTT. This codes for CASSPRDRGTEAFF.

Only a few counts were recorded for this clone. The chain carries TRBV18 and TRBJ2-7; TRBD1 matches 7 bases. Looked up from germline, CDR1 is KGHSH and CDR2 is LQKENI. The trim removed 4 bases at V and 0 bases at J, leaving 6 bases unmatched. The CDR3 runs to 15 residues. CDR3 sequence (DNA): TGTGCCAGCTCACAGGGGACAGACACCTCCTACGAGCAGTACTTC. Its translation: CASSQGTDTSYEQYF.

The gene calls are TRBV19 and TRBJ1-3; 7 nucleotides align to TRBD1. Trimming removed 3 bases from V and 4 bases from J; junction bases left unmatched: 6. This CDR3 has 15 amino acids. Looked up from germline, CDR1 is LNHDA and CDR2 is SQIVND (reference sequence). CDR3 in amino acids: CASSIGTAAGNTIYF. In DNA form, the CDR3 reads TGTGCCAGTAGTATCGGGACAGCCGCGGGAAACACCATATATTTT.

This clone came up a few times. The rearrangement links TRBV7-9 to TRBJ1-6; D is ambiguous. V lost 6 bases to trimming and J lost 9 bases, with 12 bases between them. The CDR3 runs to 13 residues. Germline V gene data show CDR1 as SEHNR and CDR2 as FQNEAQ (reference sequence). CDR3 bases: TGTGCCAGCAGTTTCACTGGAGGTTCACCCCTCCACTTT. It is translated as CASSFTGGSPLHF.

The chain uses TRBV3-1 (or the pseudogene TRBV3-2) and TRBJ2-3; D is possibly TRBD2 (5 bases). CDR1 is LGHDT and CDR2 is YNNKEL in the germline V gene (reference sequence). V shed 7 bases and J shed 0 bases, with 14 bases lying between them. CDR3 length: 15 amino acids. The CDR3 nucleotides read TGTGCCAGCACTCCGGACTGGTCGAGCACAGATACGCAGTATTTT. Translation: CASTPDWSSTDTQYF.

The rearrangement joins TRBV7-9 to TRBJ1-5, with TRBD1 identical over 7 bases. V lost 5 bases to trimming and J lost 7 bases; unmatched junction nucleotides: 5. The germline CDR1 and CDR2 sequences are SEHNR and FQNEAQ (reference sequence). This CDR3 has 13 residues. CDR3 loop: CASSASGGQPQHF. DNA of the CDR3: TGTGCCAGCAGCGCATCAGGGGGGCAGCCCCAGCATTTT. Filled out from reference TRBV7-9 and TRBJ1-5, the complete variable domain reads DTGVSQNPRHKITKRGQNVTFRCDPISEHNRLYWYRQTLGQGPEFLTYFQNEAQLEKSRLLSDRFSAERPKGSFSTLEIQRTEQGDSAMYLCASSASGGQPQHFGDGTRLSIL.

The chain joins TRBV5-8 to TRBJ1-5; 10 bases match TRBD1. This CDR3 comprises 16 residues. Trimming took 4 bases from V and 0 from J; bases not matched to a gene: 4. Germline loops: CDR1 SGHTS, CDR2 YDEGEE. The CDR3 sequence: CASSRDRGNSNQPQHF. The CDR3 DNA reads TGTGCCAGCAGCAGGGACAGGGGCAATAGCAATCAGCCCCAGCATTTT.

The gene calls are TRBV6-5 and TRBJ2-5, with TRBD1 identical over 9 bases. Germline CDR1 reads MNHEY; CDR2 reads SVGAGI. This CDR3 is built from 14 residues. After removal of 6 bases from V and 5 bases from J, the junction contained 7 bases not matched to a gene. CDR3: CASRGNRGQETQYF. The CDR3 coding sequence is TGTGCCAGCAGGGGCAACAGGGGGCAGGAGACCCAGTACTTC.

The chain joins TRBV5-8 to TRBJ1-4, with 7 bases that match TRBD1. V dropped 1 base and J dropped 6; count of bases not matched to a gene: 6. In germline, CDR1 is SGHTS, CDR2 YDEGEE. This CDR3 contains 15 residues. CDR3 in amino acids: CASSLWRDRDEKLFF. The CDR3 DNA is TGTGCCAGCAGCTTGTGGCGGGACAGAGATGAAAAACTGTTTTTT.

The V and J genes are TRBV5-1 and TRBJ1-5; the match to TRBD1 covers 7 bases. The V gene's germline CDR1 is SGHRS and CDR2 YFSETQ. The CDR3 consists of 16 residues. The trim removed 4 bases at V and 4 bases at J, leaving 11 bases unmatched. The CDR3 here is CASSPGGAGGNQPQHF. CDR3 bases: TGCGCCAGCAGCCCCGGAGGGGCAGGGGGGAATCAGCCCCAGCATTTT.

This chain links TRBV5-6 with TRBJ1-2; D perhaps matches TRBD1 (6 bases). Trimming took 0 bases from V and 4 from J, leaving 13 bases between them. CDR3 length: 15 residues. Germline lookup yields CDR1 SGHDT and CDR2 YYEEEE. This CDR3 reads CASSLAHRDTYGYTF. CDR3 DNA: TGTGCCAGCAGCTTGGCCCACCGGGACACCTATGGCTACACCTTC.

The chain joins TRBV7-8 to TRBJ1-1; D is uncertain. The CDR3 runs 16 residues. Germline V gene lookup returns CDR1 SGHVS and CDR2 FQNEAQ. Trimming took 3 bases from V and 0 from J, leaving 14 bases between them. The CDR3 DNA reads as TGTGCCAGCAGCTTCACGGAGAGCGTTATGAACACTGAAGCTTTCTTT. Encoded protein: CASSFTESVMNTEAFF.

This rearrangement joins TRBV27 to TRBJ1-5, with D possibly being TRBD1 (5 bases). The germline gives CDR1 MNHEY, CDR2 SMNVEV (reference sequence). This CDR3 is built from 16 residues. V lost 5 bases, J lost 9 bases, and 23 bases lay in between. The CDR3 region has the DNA TGTGCCAGCAGTCCAATGGACACGTATTTGTCTGGGCCCCAGCATTTT. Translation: CASSPMDTYLSGPQHF.

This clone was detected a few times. The CDR3 loop reads CASSRVLAGYNEQFF. The CDR3 DNA reads TGTGCCAGCAGCCGAGTTCTAGCGGGGTACAATGAGCAGTTCTTC. V and J are TRBV3-1 (or the pseudogene TRBV3-2) and TRBJ2-1, with 9 positions matching TRBD2. Trimming removed 4 bases from V and 4 bases from J; junction bases left unmatched: 5. The CDR3 loop spans 15 amino acids. CDR1 is LGHDT and CDR2 is YNNKEL in the germline V gene (reference sequence).

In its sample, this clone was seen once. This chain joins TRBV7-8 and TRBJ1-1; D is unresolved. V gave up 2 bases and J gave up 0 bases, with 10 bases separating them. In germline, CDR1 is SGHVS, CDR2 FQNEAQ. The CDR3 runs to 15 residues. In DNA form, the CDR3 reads TGTGCCAGCAGCTTACGAGGGCAGTTGAACACTGAAGCTTTCTTT. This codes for CASSLRGQLNTEAFF.

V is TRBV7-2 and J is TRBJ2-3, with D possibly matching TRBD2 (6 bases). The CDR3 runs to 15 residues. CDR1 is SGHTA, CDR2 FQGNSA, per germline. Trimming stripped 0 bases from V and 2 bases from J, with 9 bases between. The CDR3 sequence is CASSLAGLYTDTQYF. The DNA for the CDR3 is TGTGCCAGCAGCTTAGCGGGACTTTACACAGATACGCAGTATTTT.

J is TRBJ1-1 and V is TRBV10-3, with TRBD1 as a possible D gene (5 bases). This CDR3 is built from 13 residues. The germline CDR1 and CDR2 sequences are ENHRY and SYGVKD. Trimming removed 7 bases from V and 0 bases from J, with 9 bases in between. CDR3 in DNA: TGTGCCATCAAGACAGAGATGAACACTGAAGCTTTCTTT. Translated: CAIKTEMNTEAFF.

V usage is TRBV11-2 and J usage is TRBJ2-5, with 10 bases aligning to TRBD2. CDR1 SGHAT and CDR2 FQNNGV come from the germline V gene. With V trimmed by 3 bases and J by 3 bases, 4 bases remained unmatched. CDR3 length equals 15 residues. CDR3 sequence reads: CASSFLAGDKETQYF. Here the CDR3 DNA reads TGTGCCAGCAGCTTCCTAGCGGGGGACAAAGAGACCCAGTACTTC.